A selection of T cell receptor beta chains follows, all from one sample in a study. Sequencing used immunoSEQ multiplex PCR; TCRdb keeps in-frame clones, though not all of them. Found here are around 49,000 clones, over 85% of them singletons; the top ten hold roughly a tenth. The sequenced material came from PBMCs. Receptor source: a man aged 40-55 years with rheumatoid arthritis. Both conserved end residues are part of each CDR3. Each record gives: V gene, CDR3 protein.

V gene: TRBV6-6; CDR3 protein: CASTPTDSYEQYF
V gene: TRBV11-2; CDR3 protein: CASSLGSPGSIYEQYF
V gene: TRBV27; CDR3 protein: CASSSLVGLTRETQYF
V gene: TRBV11-2; CDR3 protein: CASSEDRNYGYTF
V gene: TRBV29-1; CDR3 protein: CSGDRTNTEAFF
V gene: TRBV21-1; CDR3 protein: CASFREVSYEQYF
V gene: TRBV10-2; CDR3 protein: CASSDLARETQYF
V gene: TRBV27; CDR3 protein: CASSSYGTGELFF
V gene: TRBV29-1; CDR3 protein: CSVIGGGVEQYF
V gene: TRBV3-1/TRBV3-2; CDR3 protein: CASSHRNQPYEQYF
V gene: TRBV12-5; CDR3 protein: CASGLYRDEAFF
V gene: TRBV6-1; CDR3 protein: CASSEVGGEQYF
V gene: TRBV15; CDR3 protein: CATRGTRGDTQYF
V gene: TRBV7-3; CDR3 protein: CASSRTTGLDTEAFF
V gene: TRBV7-9; CDR3 protein: CASSFGNIPRVMNTEAFF
V gene: TRBV7-6; CDR3 protein: CASSLGGGGATGNEQFF
V gene: TRBV6-1; CDR3 protein: CASSDRGSYGYTF
V gene: TRBV5-8; CDR3 protein: CASSLVTFGWRDKAEQYF
V gene: TRBV19; CDR3 protein: CASSIERSNNSPLHF
V gene: TRBV7-6; CDR3 protein: CASTPTSATITGELFF
V gene: TRBV5-4; CDR3 protein: CASSLWGGGADTQYF
V gene: TRBV6-2/TRBV6-3; CDR3 protein: CASSRGLAGVWGETQYF
V gene: TRBV5-8; CDR3 protein: CASSRTSGGNEQFF
V gene: TRBV6-5; CDR3 protein: CASWDGTYEQYF